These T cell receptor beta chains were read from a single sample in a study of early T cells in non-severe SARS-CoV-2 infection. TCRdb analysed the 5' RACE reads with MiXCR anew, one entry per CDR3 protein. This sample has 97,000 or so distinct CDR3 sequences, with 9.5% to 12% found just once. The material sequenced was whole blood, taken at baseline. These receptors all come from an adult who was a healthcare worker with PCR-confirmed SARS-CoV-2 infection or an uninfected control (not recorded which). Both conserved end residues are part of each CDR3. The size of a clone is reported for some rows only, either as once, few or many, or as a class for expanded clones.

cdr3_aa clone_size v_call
CASSQVQGIGSYNEQFF few TRBV5-1
CRAEFQETQYF many TRBV29-1
CASSVPSRGESTDTQYF NA TRBV10-1
CASSEYLGSYF NA TRBV2
CASSSLDEEKLFF many TRBV6-5
CSVEDPSGRDEQFF few TRBV29-1
CSARGRSTDTQYF few TRBV20-1
CSVVSASSYNEQFF NA TRBV29-1
CASSLAPGEAEQFF few TRBV5-1
CASSLNERPYEQYF many TRBV7-9
CASSLQVDQETQYF NA TRBV9
CASSTGPGELFF many TRBV11-2
CASSQNGEEADTQYF few TRBV7-2
CASSENGEVQPKDTQYF NA TRBV7-2
CSARDFGGPQETQYF many TRBV20-1
CASSQGLDTQYF many TRBV7-2
CAISSRTSGGLGTQYF NA TRBV10-3
CASSLANRGSEGYTF few TRBV5-5
CASSLMGGQDEQYF few TRBV11-1
CATSRDLLRVAGREETQYF NA TRBV15
CASSQRTGGYEKLFF NA TRBV3-1
CSAREQGVQKLFF few TRBV20-1
CASSIGTNYGYTF few TRBV19
CASSYVTGLSGFYNEQFF many TRBV6-2/TRBV6-3